Described below is a single TCR beta chain sequence and its context. No antigen is known for it. The CDR3 extends over 16 amino acids. V lost 5 bases, J lost 1 base, and 5 bases stayed unmatched. Germline CDR1 reads SGHVS; CDR2 reads FNYEAQ. Primers: 60 Vbeta forward and 13 Jbeta reverse. Some clones are missing from TCRdb's copy, which holds only in-frame ones; the method was immunoSEQ multiplex PCR. The sample contains roughly 150,000 clones, 60% to 85% of which appear only once. The record originates from a study of cytomegalovirus exposure and HLA in healthy donors. Study-level background: Of all 400 or so donors who were genotyped, around 79% belonged to the Caucasian-associated ancestry cluster. Regarding the study as a whole: Productive status was seen about 90% or about 30% of the time for most TCR beta V segments in an earlier analysis. Reportedly, HLA-A and HLA-B alleles of most subjects were accurately predicted from TCR beta. No immune exposure information besides CMV serostatus was available.

The sample comprised PBMCs. This chain joins TRBV7-6 and TRBJ2-2; 9 bases match TRBD2. The receptor's source is a woman aged 40 to 49 in good health and CMV-seropositive. CDR3 sequence: CASSQLAGMNTGELFF. In DNA, the CDR3 is TGTGCCAGCAGCCAACTAGCGGGCATGAACACCGGGGAGCTGTTTTTT.